The 4 T cell receptor beta chains below all came from one sample that was sequenced in a study of T cell clonality in common variable immunodeficiency. Method: immunoSEQ multiplex PCR; TCRdb's copy keeps in-frame clones and lacks some. The repertoire consists of some 45,000 clones, none detected only once. Sequenced input: peripheral blood mononuclear cells. The receptors originated from a person aged 18 to 75 in good health.

This clone was observed at least ten times. From the germline J gene comes the end of the CDR3, since the read stops 3 residues before it. The rearrangement joins TRBV10-1 to TRBJ2-1, with TRBD2 matching over 10 bases. The CDR3 sequence is 13 residues long. The germline CDR1 and CDR2 sequences are WNHNN and SYGVQD (reference sequence). The junction had 4 bases not matched to a gene; V was cut back by 6 bases and J by 8 bases. The CDR3 sequence is CASSKREGYEQFF. The covered CDR3 bases are TGCGCCAGCAGCAAGCGGGAGGGTTATGAG.

This clone was observed at least ten times. The CDR3 end is not reached by the read, which stops 3 residues before it; the germline J gene fills it in. The chain employs TRBV19 and TRBJ1-1; no clear D gene. Per the germline V gene, CDR1 is LNHDA and CDR2 is SQIVND (reference sequence). This CDR3 comprises 15 residues. Trimming cost V 6 bases and J 1 base, with 15 bases left between them. CDR3 sequence: CASSPKLGRNTEAFF. Incomplete CDR3 DNA: TGTGCCAGTAGCCCTAAACTAGGCAGGAACACTGAA. The entire variable domain, with the rest obtained from reference TRBV19 and TRBJ1-1, is as follows: DGGITQSPKYLFRKEGQNVTLSCEQNLNHDAMYWYRQDPGQGLRLIYYSQIVNDFQKGDIAEGYSVSREKKESFPLTVTSAQKNPTAFYLCASSPKLGRNTEAFFGQGTRLTVV.

The table lists this clone with many counts. This CDR3 reads CASSLGATEAFF. The sequenced part of the CDR3 DNA is TGTGCCAGCAGCTTAGGGGCGACAGAA. The chain employs TRBV7-9 and TRBJ1-1; D unresolved. The CDR3 goes on 3 residues after the read ends, and that part is filled in from the germline J gene. This CDR3 has 12 residues. CDR1 and CDR2 from the germline V gene are SEHNR and FQNEAQ (reference sequence).

This clone was seen ten or more times. The CDR3 end lies 3 residues beyond the end of the read and is filled in from the germline J gene. V gene TRBV30 combines with J gene TRBJ1-2; 7 positions match TRBD1. Germline values: CDR1 GTSNPN, CDR2 SVGIG (reference sequence). The CDR3 is 12 residues long. Germline trimming cut 3 bases from V and 6 bases from J; bases unmatched to any gene: 4. CDR3: CAWRGQRDGYTF. The part of the CDR3 DNA that was read is TGTGCCTGGAGGGGACAGAGAGATGGC.